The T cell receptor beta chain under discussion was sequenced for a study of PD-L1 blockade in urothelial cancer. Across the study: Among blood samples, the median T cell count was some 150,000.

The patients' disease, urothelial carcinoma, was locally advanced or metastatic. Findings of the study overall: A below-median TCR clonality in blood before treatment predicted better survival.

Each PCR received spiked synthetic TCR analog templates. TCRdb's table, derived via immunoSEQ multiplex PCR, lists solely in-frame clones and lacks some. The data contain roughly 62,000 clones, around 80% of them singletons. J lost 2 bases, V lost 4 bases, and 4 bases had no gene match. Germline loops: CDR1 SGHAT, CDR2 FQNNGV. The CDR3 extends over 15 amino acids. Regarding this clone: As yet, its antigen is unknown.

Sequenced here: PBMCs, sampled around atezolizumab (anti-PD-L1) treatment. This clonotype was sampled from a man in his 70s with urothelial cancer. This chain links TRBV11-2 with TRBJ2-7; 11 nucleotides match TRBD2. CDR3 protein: CASSSISGRAYEQYF. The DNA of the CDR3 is TGTGCCAGCAGCTCAATTAGCGGGAGGGCCTACGAGCAGTACTTC.